This T cell receptor beta chain was captured by sequencing in a study of blood T cell repertoires in COVID-19. Whole-study context: T cells, B-cell-depleted T cells, or PBMCs supplied cDNA or gDNA.

Profiling relied on immunoSEQ multiplex PCR, and the TCRdb table lists in-frame clones only, not all of them. The sample has some 80,000 clones, about four fifths seen once. CDR3 length equals 17 residues. Germline CDR1 reads SGHNT; CDR2 reads YENEEA. Trimming removed 4 bases from V and 1 base from J; junction bases left unmatched: 5. The sequenced sample consisted of peripheral blood. The receptor was isolated from a woman older than 75 with active or convalescent COVID-19. V gene TRBV11-3 combines with J gene TRBJ2-1; TRBD2 aligns across 12 bases. CDR3 sequence reads: CASSSRTSGTSYNEQFF. The CDR3 nucleotides are TGTGCCAGCAGCTCAAGGACTAGCGGGACATCCTACAATGAGCAGTTCTTC.